The 12 T cell receptor beta chains presented below share a single source sample, sequenced in a study of cytomegalovirus exposure and HLA in healthy donors. The PCR was carried out with 60 Vbeta primers and 13 Jbeta primers. Assay used: immunoSEQ multiplex PCR; TCRdb lists only in-frame clones, some missing. The sample consists of 130,000 or so clones, 75% to 90% of them appearing once. Sequences were obtained from PBMCs. The origin of the receptors is a man aged 25-40 years in good health and CMV-seronegative.

The chain couples TRBV18 to TRBJ1-6, with TRBD1 identical over 7 bases. Germline V gene sequence: CDR1 KGHSH, CDR2 LQKENI. V shed 4 bases, J shed 7 bases, and the junction held 7 bases outside the gene matches. CDR3 length: 15 amino acids. This CDR3 reads CASSRVQGSNSPLHF. Written as DNA, the CDR3 is TGTGCCAGCTCACGCGTACAGGGGTCAAATTCACCCCTCCACTTT. The full variable domain, with the rest looked up from reference TRBV18 and TRBJ1-6, is NAGVMQNPRHLVRRRGQEARLRCSPMKGHSHVYWYRQLPEEGLKFMVYLQKENIIDESGMPKERFSAEFPKEGPSILRIQQVVRGDSAAYFCASSRVQGSNSPLHFGNGTRLTVT.

The gene calls are TRBV5-4 and TRBJ1-3; 9 bases are a match to TRBD1. CDR3 length: 17 amino acids. CDR1 SGHNT and CDR2 YYREEE come from the germline V gene (reference sequence). With 0 bases clipped from V and 3 bases from J, the junction kept 7 bases outside the gene matches. CDR3 protein: CASSLGPGQGYGNTIYF. The CDR3 coding sequence is TGTGCCAGCAGCTTGGGCCCGGGACAGGGATATGGAAACACCATATATTTT. Looking up the rest from reference TRBV5-4 and TRBJ1-3 gives the full variable domain: ETGVTQSPTHLIKTRGQQVTLRCSSQSGHNTVSWYQQALGQGPQFIFQYYREEENGRGNFPPRFSGLQFPNYSSELNVNALELDDSALYLCASSLGPGQGYGNTIYFGEGSWLTVV.

Concerning this clone: A read error may produce the germline difference seen at one junction end. The genes are TRBV2 and TRBJ2-4, with unresolved D. Germline V CDR1 and CDR2: SNHLY, FYNNEI. The CDR3 contains 14 residues. The CDR3 sequence is CASSESRAKNSQYF. The CDR3 DNA sequence: TGTGCCAGCAGTGAGTCGAGAGCCAAAAACAGTCAGTACTTC. The full variable domain, completed using reference TRBV2 and TRBJ2-4, is EPEVTQTPSHQVTQMGQEVILRCVPISNHLYFYWYRQILGQKVEFLVSFYNNEISEKSEIFDDQFSVERPDGSNFTLKIRSTKLEDSAMYFCASSESRAKNSQYFGAGTRLSVL.

The rearrangement uses TRBV7-8 and TRBJ2-7; D might be TRBD1 (5 bases). V lost 1 base, J lost 2 bases, and 9 bases lay in between. Looked up from germline, CDR1 is SGHVS and CDR2 is FQNEAQ. CDR3 size: 14 residues. CDR3 residues: CASSLVQAAYEQYF. The CDR3 DNA reads as TGTGCCAGCAGCTTAGTACAGGCCGCCTACGAGCAGTACTTC.

This clone has just one count. V usage is TRBV28 and J usage is TRBJ1-5; D gene unclear. Germline V gene sequence: CDR1 MDHEN, CDR2 SYDVKM. The CDR3 is made up of 15 amino acids. Trimming left V 2 bases short and J 1 base short, with 9 bases between. CDR3 sequence (DNA): TGTGCCAGCAGTTTAGTACAGAACAGCAATCAGCCCCAGCATTTT. It translates to CASSLVQNSNQPQHF.

V and J are TRBV4-1 and TRBJ1-3; D is unclear. This CDR3 spans 15 amino acids. V lost 0 bases, J lost 0 bases, and 6 bases lay in between. Germline CDR1 and CDR2: MGHRA and YSYEKL. The CDR3 spells CASSQEKSSGNTIYF. The CDR3 bases are TGCGCCAGCAGCCAAGAGAAGAGCTCTGGAAACACCATATATTTT.

A note on this clone: Different DNA sequences within this sample yield the same CDR3. The chain uses TRBV5-1 and TRBJ1-1; D unresolved. CDR1 and CDR2 (germline): SGHRS, YFSETQ. CDR3 length: 13 residues. Between the trimmed V and J ends, which lost 3 bases and 1 base, there was a span of 7 bases. In DNA, the CDR3 is TGCGCCAGCAGCTCGACGGGGAACACTGAAGCTTTCTTT. It codes for CASSSTGNTEAFF.

The chain has TRBV9 and TRBJ2-3; D possibly corresponds to TRBD2 (5 bases). Trimming stripped 0 bases from V and 1 base from J, with 12 bases between. This CDR3 region has 16 residues. The germline gives CDR1 SGDLS, CDR2 YYNGEE. CDR3 region: CASSVVSGSGTDTQYF. The CDR3 DNA follows: TGTGCCAGCAGCGTAGTAAGCGGTTCTGGCACAGATACGCAGTATTTT.

V usage is TRBV7-7 and J usage is TRBJ2-2, with 9 bases that match TRBD1. The CDR3 length is 15 residues. CDR1 is SSHAT, CDR2 FNYEAQ, per germline (reference sequence). V shed 8 bases, J shed 2 bases, and the junction held 6 bases outside the gene matches. The CDR3 here is CASGTGGGNTGELFF. The CDR3 bases are TGTGCCAGCGGAACAGGGGGCGGTAACACCGGGGAGCTGTTTTTT.

This clone was counted between two and nine times. The J gene is TRBJ1-4, the V gene TRBV28; maybe TRBD1 (6 bases). In germline, CDR1 is MDHEN, CDR2 SYDVKM. V lost 4 bases to trimming and J lost 8 bases, with 11 bases between them. This CDR3 has 13 residues. The CDR3 region is CASSYRDNEKLFF. CDR3 sequence (DNA): TGTGCCAGCAGTTACAGGGATAACGAAAAACTGTTTTTT.

This clone was observed a handful of times. The chain links TRBV6-1 to TRBJ1-6; 10 nucleotides match TRBD1. This CDR3 has 15 residues. The junction had 3 bases not matched to a gene; V was cut back by 1 base and J by 9 bases. The germline V gene has CDR1 MNHNS and CDR2 SASEGT. This chain's CDR3 is CASSEGTGGISPLHF. The CDR3, as DNA: TGTGCCAGCAGTGAAGGGACAGGGGGTATTTCACCCCTCCACTTT.

The chain recombines TRBV5-4 with TRBJ1-4; D not certain. The germline V gene encodes CDR1 SGHNT and CDR2 YYREEE (reference sequence). Trimming removed 3 bases from V and 5 bases from J, with 11 bases in between. The CDR3 is made up of 14 amino acids. The CDR3 bases are TGTGCCAGCAGCTCCGGGCCGGGAAATGAAAAACTGTTTTTT. Amino acids: CASSSGPGNEKLFF.